A selection of T cell receptor beta chains follows, all from one sample in a study of blood T cell repertoires in COVID-19. Method: immunoSEQ multiplex PCR; TCRdb's copy keeps in-frame clones and lacks some. The sample gives over 400,000 clones, around nine tenths of which show up once; roughly 7.3% is in the top ten. Material: peripheral blood. The receptors stem from a woman aged 50 to 60 with COVID-19, enrolled during active disease. Both conserved end residues are part of each CDR3. The D gene is left open where the match is weak. Where a row states a size, it is once, few, many or the class of an expanded clone; other rows omit it.

TRBD2,NA,13,TRBJ2-3,TRBV29-1,CSAYKSGAYTQYF,TGCAGCGCATACAAAAGCGGGGCATATACGCAGTATTTT
NA,NA,13,TRBJ1-6,TRBV6-6,CASSLDRNSPLHF,TGTGCCAGCAGTCTTGACAGAAATTCACCCCTCCACTTT
NA,NA,13,TRBJ2-7,TRBV5-4,CASSRQLSYEQYF,TGTGCCAGCAGCCGACAGCTTTCTTACGAGCAGTACTTC
NA,NA,13,TRBJ1-1,TRBV7-8,CASSSIPRTEAFF,TGTGCCAGCAGCTCGATCCCACGGACTGAAGCTTTCTTT
TRBD1,NA,16,TRBJ2-5,TRBV3-1/TRBV3-2,CASSQDWDRGRETQYF,TGTGCCAGCAGCCAAGACTGGGACAGGGGAAGGGAGACCCAGTACTTC
TRBD1,NA,14,TRBJ1-2,TRBV3-1/TRBV3-2,CASSQGQGAYGYTF,TGTGCCAGCAGCCAGGGACAGGGGGCTTATGGCTACACCTTC
TRBD1,NA,17,TRBJ1-5,TRBV19,CASSTLQGPTFNQPQHF,TGTGCCAGTAGTACCCTACAGGGGCCCACTTTCAATCAGCCCCAGCATTTT
NA,NA,12,TRBJ1-4,TRBV30,CAWSDRVEKLFF,TGTGCCTGGAGTGACAGGGTAGAAAAACTGTTTTTT
NA,NA,12,TRBJ1-1,TRBV12-3/TRBV12-4,CASSTTVGKAFF,TGTGCCAGCAGCACTACAGTCGGGAAAGCTTTCTTT
TRBD1,NA,15,TRBJ1-2,TRBV6-5,CASSPTGTGDYGYTF,TGTGCCAGCAGTCCAACCGGGACAGGAGATTATGGCTACACCTTC
NA,NA,13,TRBJ2-1,TRBV2,CASKGISYNEQFF,TGTGCCAGCAAGGGGATCTCCTACAATGAGCAGTTCTTC
TRBD1,once,14,TRBJ1-1,TRBV2,CASRAGGTDTEAFF,TGTGCCAGCAGGGCAGGGGGGACGGACACTGAAGCTTTCTTT
TRBD2,NA,17,TRBJ2-5,TRBV5-4,CASSLEVAGAGTGTQYF,TGTGCCAGCAGCTTGGAGGTGGCGGGAGCGGGGACCGGGACCCAGTACTTC
TRBD1,NA,16,TRBJ2-7,TRBV19,CASSITLTGFSYEQYF,TGTGCCAGTAGTATAACACTGACAGGGTTTAGCTACGAGCAGTACTTC
TRBD1,NA,14,TRBJ2-1,TRBV4-1,CASRTGKSDNEQFF,TGCGCCAGCAGGACAGGGAAATCCGACAATGAGCAGTTCTTC
NA,NA,17,TRBJ1-6,TRBV5-5,CASSFLDRIEKNSPLHF,TGTGCCAGCAGCTTTTTGGACAGAATAGAAAAAAATTCACCCCTCCACTTT
NA,once,16,TRBJ1-2,TRBV5-6,CASSLEGRGLGGGYTF,TGTGCCAGCAGCTTGGAGGGCAGGGGTCTCGGTGGTGGCTACACCTTC
TRBD2,NA,16,TRBJ2-5,TRBV14,CASSQDLPGGGGTQYF,TGTGCCAGCAGCCAAGATCTGCCAGGCGGGGGAGGGACCCAGTACTTC
NA,NA,15,TRBJ1-2,TRBV7-2,CASSSSVTSGSGYTF,TGTGCCAGCAGCTCGTCAGTCACGTCGGGAAGCGGCTACACCTTC
NA,NA,18,TRBJ2-2,TRBV7-6,CASSPIGTSFGDTGELFF,TGTGCCAGCAGCCCCATTGGGACTTCCTTTGGGGACACCGGGGAGCTGTTTTTT
NA,NA,14,TRBJ2-2,TRBV5-1,CASSLTQGYGELFF,TGCGCCAGCAGCTTAACTCAGGGGTACGGGGAGCTGTTTTTT
NA,NA,13,TRBJ1-2,TRBV2,CASSVSARDGYTF,TGTGCCAGCAGTGTGTCCGCGCGGGATGGCTACACCTTC
NA,few,15,TRBJ2-7,TRBV27,CASSRGGHNSGEQYF,TGTGCCAGCAGTCGAGGGGGACACAATTCCGGGGAGCAGTACTTC
TRBD1,NA,15,TRBJ1-2,TRBV5-1,CASSPWTGTNYGYTF,TGCGCCAGCAGCCCCTGGACAGGGACCAACTATGGCTACACCTTC
TRBD2,NA,13,TRBJ2-3,TRBV9,CASSPSVGGTQYF,TGTGCCAGCAGCCCTTCCGTGGGGGGGACGCAGTATTTT
NA,NA,14,TRBJ2-3,TRBV5-5,CASSPGQSIDTQYF,TGTGCCAGCAGCCCAGGACAGTCAATAGATACGCAGTATTTT
TRBD2,NA,16,TRBJ2-1,TRBV24-1,CATSDLIPGGYNEQFF,TGTGCCACCAGTGATTTGATTCCGGGGGGATACAATGAGCAGTTCTTC
NA,NA,13,TRBJ1-1,TRBV19,CASSTRRGTEAFF,TGTGCCAGTAGTACCCGCAGGGGCACTGAAGCTTTCTTT
NA,NA,17,TRBJ1-1,TRBV7-9,CASRPPVGDTMNTEAFF,TGTGCCAGCAGACCCCCGGTTGGTGACACCATGAACACTGAAGCTTTCTTT
NA,once,14,TRBJ1-2,TRBV7-9,CASSLSRVGYGYTF,TGTGCCAGCAGCTTGTCCAGGGTAGGATATGGCTACACCTTC
TRBD1,NA,15,TRBJ1-2,TRBV25-1,CASSDPGDREYGYTF,TGTGCCAGCAGTGACCCGGGGGACAGGGAGTATGGCTACACCTTC
NA,NA,15,TRBJ1-1,TRBV7-9,CASSLGGGVNTEAFF,TGTGCCAGCAGCTTGGGGGGAGGAGTGAACACTGAAGCTTTCTTT
TRBD2,NA,16,TRBJ2-3,TRBV7-2,CASSLAGLGHTDTQYF,TGTGCCAGCAGCTTAGCGGGACTAGGCCACACAGATACGCAGTATTTT
TRBD1,NA,16,TRBJ2-7,TRBV5-1,CASSQPRTGDFYEQYF,TGCGCCAGCAGCCAACCGAGGACAGGGGACTTCTACGAGCAGTACTTC
NA,NA,15,TRBJ1-6,TRBV6-6,CASREDGTFVSPLHF,TGTGCCAGCAGGGAGGACGGAACGTTCGTTTCACCCCTCCACTTT
NA,NA,15,TRBJ2-2,TRBV7-6,CASSPGGAVTGELFF,TGTGCCAGCAGCCCCGGAGGGGCTGTGACCGGGGAGCTGTTTTTT
NA,few,15,TRBJ1-4,TRBV28,CASSSRSLRNEKLFF,TGTGCCAGCAGTTCGCGGTCCCTGAGGAATGAAAAACTGTTTTTT
NA,NA,14,TRBJ2-1,TRBV2,CASRGLRAYNEQFF,TGTGCCAGTCGGGGGTTAAGGGCCTACAATGAGCAGTTCTTC
TRBD1,NA,13,TRBJ1-2,TRBV6-6,CASSYRQGEGYTF,TGTGCCAGCAGTTATCGCCAGGGGGAGGGCTACACCTTC
TRBD1,NA,11,TRBJ1-1,TRBV20-1,CSAGTGDKAFF,TGCAGTGCTGGGACAGGGGACAAAGCTTTCTTT
NA,NA,16,TRBJ1-6,TRBV11-2,CASSLGGAGNTSPLHF,TGTGCCAGCAGCTTAGGCGGGGCAGGAAATACTTCACCCCTCCACTTT
TRBD2,once,15,TRBJ2-5,TRBV7-2,CASRLPGTSEETQYF,TGTGCCAGCAGGTTACCCGGGACTAGCGAGGAGACCCAGTACTTC
NA,NA,15,TRBJ1-4,TRBV18,CASSPPRRGVEKLFF,TGTGCCAGCTCACCACCGCGAAGGGGTGTTGAAAAACTGTTTTTT
NA,NA,14,TRBJ2-3,TRBV5-4,CASSYDSSTDTQYF,TGTGCCAGCAGCTATGACTCGAGCACAGATACGCAGTATTTT
NA,NA,15,TRBJ2-7,TRBV19,CASSMESGVSYEQYF,TGTGCCAGTAGTATGGAGTCGGGGGTATCATACGAGCAGTACTTC
NA,NA,16,TRBJ2-2,TRBV24-1,CATSDLKGSNTGELFF,TGTGCCACCAGTGATTTAAAAGGGAGCAACACCGGGGAGCTGTTTTTT
TRBD1,NA,15,TRBJ2-7,TRBV7-8,CASTPGTGLTTEQYF,TGTGCCAGCACACCAGGGACAGGCCTAACTACGGAGCAGTACTTC
TRBD2,few,15,TRBJ2-1,TRBV6-5,CASSSGTSGYNEQFF,TGTGCCAGCAGTTCCGGGACTAGCGGCTACAATGAGCAGTTCTTC
TRBD1,NA,15,TRBJ2-1,TRBV18,CASSPPNGQGAHRIF,TGTGCCAGCTCACCACCGAACGGGCAGGGGGCGCACAGGATCTTC
NA,NA,15,TRBJ1-1,TRBV30,CAWTGRQYGNTEAFF,TGTGCCTGGACAGGGCGCCAGTATGGGAACACTGAAGCTTTCTTT
TRBD2,once,16,TRBJ2-1,TRBV6-5,CASSSITSGGDNEQFF,TGTGCCAGCAGTTCCATTACTAGCGGGGGGGATAATGAGCAGTTCTTC
NA,NA,16,TRBJ2-7,TRBV4-2,CASSQGSGDISYEQYF,TGTGCCAGCAGCCAAGGAAGCGGGGACATCAGCTACGAGCAGTACTTC
TRBD1,NA,12,TRBJ1-2,TRBV3-1/TRBV3-2,CASTEGAEGYTF,TGTGCCAGCACGGAGGGGGCGGAGGGCTACACCTTC
TRBD2,few,16,TRBJ2-3,TRBV5-1,CASSPLGGGAGDTQYF,TGCGCCAGCAGCCCCCTCGGCGGGGGGGCCGGAGATACGCAGTATTTT
TRBD1,NA,14,TRBJ1-6,TRBV11-2,CASSRQGAYLTLHF,TGTGCCAGCAGCCGACAGGGGGCATATCTGACCCTCCACTTT
TRBD1,NA,14,TRBJ1-2,TRBV15,CATSRDRASDGYTF,TGTGCCACCAGCAGGGACAGGGCCTCGGATGGCTACACCTTC
NA,NA,16,TRBJ1-5,TRBV7-2,CASAGIFWGSTQPQHF,TGTGCCAGCGCGGGAATATTTTGGGGAAGCACTCAGCCCCAGCATTTT
TRBD1,NA,11,TRBJ1-2,TRBV30,CARQGGYGYTF,TGTGCCAGACAGGGAGGCTATGGCTACACCTTC